This is a list of T cell receptor beta chains from one sample in a study of T cell responses to AZD1222 COVID-19 vaccine. Measured with immunoSEQ multiplex PCR; TCRdb has only the in-frame clones, and not every one. The repertoire includes some 150,000 clones, roughly 85% of them detected once, and about 7.9% sits in the top ten. Sequenced material: peripheral blood, taken 28 days after the second dose of the MenACWY control vaccine. These receptors all come from an adult who received the MenACWY meningococcal vaccine as a control. Both conserved end residues are part of each CDR3. D genes are given only for firm matches. Clone size appears in some rows only: once, few, many, or a class for an expanded clone.

clone size	V gene	D gene	J gene	CDR3 protein	CDR3 DNA
.	TRBV9	TRBD1	TRBJ1-1	CASSPRTGPNPEAFF	TGTGCCAGCAGCCCTCGGACAGGTCCTAACCCTGAAGCTTTCTTT
.	TRBV9	TRBD1	TRBJ1-2	CASRTTGATNYGYTF	TGTGCCAGCAGGACGACAGGGGCGACTAACTATGGCTACACCTTC
.	TRBV19	TRBD2	TRBJ2-1	CASRTSGGKQFF	TGTGCCAGTCGGACTAGCGGGGGTAAGCAGTTCTTC
once	TRBV28	TRBD1	TRBJ2-1	CASSPRGQGVYNEQFF	TGTGCCAGCAGTCCTCGGGGACAGGGGGTCTACAATGAGCAGTTCTTC
.	TRBV29-1	.	TRBJ2-2	CSVEPRDGELFF	TGCAGCGTTGAACCCAGGGACGGGGAGCTGTTTTTT
.	TRBV7-8	TRBD2	TRBJ2-2	CASSLSGLAGFAGELFF	TGTGCCAGCAGCCTTTCGGGGCTAGCGGGATTTGCCGGGGAGCTGTTTTTT
.	TRBV11-2	TRBD1	TRBJ1-2	CASSSLRLGTGDGYTF	TGTGCCAGCAGCTCTCTCCGCCTCGGGACAGGGGACGGCTACACCTTC
.	TRBV10-1	.	TRBJ1-5	CASQPPNQPQHF	TGCGCCAGCCAGCCCCCCAATCAGCCCCAGCATTTT
.	TRBV2	.	TRBJ1-1	CASSEGGSLTEAFF	TGTGCCAGCAGTGAAGGGGGATCCCTAACTGAAGCTTTCTTT
.	TRBV4-3	.	TRBJ2-2	CASSQIASGELFF	TGCGCCAGCAGCCAAATTGCGTCCGGGGAGCTGTTTTTT
.	TRBV3-1/TRBV3-2	.	TRBJ1-5	CASSQDGQHNQPQHF	TGTGCCAGCAGCCAAGATGGACAGCACAATCAGCCCCAGCATTTT
.	TRBV19	TRBD2	TRBJ2-1	CASSGLAGGSQFF	TGTGCCAGTAGCGGACTAGCGGGGGGGTCTCAGTTCTTC
many	TRBV19	.	TRBJ2-2	CASSRGANTGELFF	TGTGCCAGTAGTAGGGGGGCGAACACCGGGGAGCTGTTTTTT
once	TRBV6-5	.	TRBJ2-3	CASNRDYTQYF	TGTGCCAGCAACAGGGATTATACGCAGTATTTT
.	TRBV7-7	.	TRBJ2-5	CASSLTVGIETQYF	TGTGCTAGCAGCTTAACGGTCGGTATAGAGACCCAGTACTTC
.	TRBV3-1/TRBV3-2	.	TRBJ1-1	CASSQNPGADTEAFF	TGTGCCAGCAGCCAGAATCCGGGGGCGGACACTGAAGCTTTCTTT
.	TRBV30	TRBD2	TRBJ2-7	CAWRDSGRHYEQYF	TGTGCCTGGAGGGATAGCGGGAGGCACTACGAGCAGTACTTC
.	TRBV12-3/TRBV12-4	.	TRBJ2-5	CASSLGSPETQYF	TGTGCCAGCAGTTTAGGTAGTCCGGAGACCCAGTACTTC
.	TRBV7-9	TRBD1	TRBJ1-4	CASSLRQGAREKLFF	TGTGCCAGCAGCCTTCGACAGGGGGCACGAGAAAAACTGTTTTTT
once	TRBV6-6	.	TRBJ1-2	CASNSDRGYTF	TGTGCCAGCAACTCGGACAGAGGGTACACCTTC
.	TRBV19	.	TRBJ1-5	CASIPDRIGPQHF	TGTGCCAGTATTCCAGACAGGATCGGGCCCCAGCATTTT
.	TRBV24-1	.	TRBJ1-5	CATSDPDSPRPQHF	TGTGCCACCAGTGATCCGGACAGTCCTAGGCCCCAGCATTTT
.	TRBV4-2	.	TRBJ2-7	CASSQERLNDYEQYF	TGTGCCAGCAGCCAAGAGAGGTTAAATGACTACGAGCAGTACTTC
few	TRBV19	.	TRBJ1-2	CASSPGTPNYGYTF	TGTGCCAGTAGTCCGGGGACGCCGAACTATGGCTACACCTTC
.	TRBV19	TRBD1	TRBJ2-2	CASSQWTGRTGELFF	TGTGCCAGTAGTCAATGGACAGGTAGAACCGGGGAGCTGTTTTTT
.	TRBV10-3	.	TRBJ2-7	CAIRSTGERYEQYF	TGTGCCATCAGGTCGACGGGAGAGCGCTACGAGCAGTACTTC
once	TRBV7-9	TRBD1	TRBJ1-6	CASSQNPRGPLHF	TGTGCCAGCAGCCAGAATCCCAGGGGGCCCCTCCACTTT
.	TRBV6-5	.	TRBJ2-7	CASKNVRDKAITF	TGTGCCAGCAAAAATGTGAGGGACAAGGCTATTACCTTC
.	TRBV19	.	TRBJ2-6	CASSVRVLGANVLTF	TGTGCCAGTAGTGTCAGGGTGCTTGGGGCCAACGTCCTGACTTTC
.	TRBV11-2	TRBD2	TRBJ2-1	CASSLSGRGTSVNEQFF	TGTGCCAGCAGCCTCTCCGGAAGAGGGACTAGCGTCAATGAGCAGTTCTTC
.	TRBV7-2	.	TRBJ1-2	CASSSDNYSGYTF	TGTGCCAGCAGCTCGGACAATTATTCTGGCTACACCTTC
.	TRBV2	.	TRBJ2-1	CASELGSIYNEQFF	TGTGCCAGCGAGCTAGGTTCTATCTACAATGAGCAGTTCTTC
.	TRBV19	.	TRBJ2-7	CASSIVGGTTLGEQYF	TGTGCCAGTAGTATAGTTGGCGGGACAACTCTGGGGGAGCAGTACTTC
.	TRBV28	.	TRBJ1-5	CASSSVQPQHF	TGTGCCAGCAGTAGCGTACAGCCCCAGCATTTT
.	TRBV10-3	TRBD1	TRBJ1-4	CAISATDRGREKLFF	TGTGCCATCAGTGCAACGGACAGGGGTCGAGAAAAACTGTTTTTT
few	TRBV20-1	.	TRBJ2-7	CSARGLYEQYF	TGCAGTGCCCGGGGTCTATACGAGCAGTACTTC
.	TRBV9	.	TRBJ1-3	CASSVAQGRWGNTIYF	TGTGCCAGCAGCGTAGCTCAGGGTCGATGGGGAAACACCATATATTTT